This T cell receptor beta chain was documented in a study of blood T cells in healthy people across ages. This clonotype has just a few counts. Its specificity is unknown. The germline V gene has CDR1 DFQATT and CDR2 SNEGSKA (reference sequence). The CDR3 consists of 15 residues. Trimming took off 4 bases at V and 0 bases at J, with 14 bases between the two ends. Notes on the study in general: Donor CMV status was unknown, possibly confounding expanded clonotype changes. Without sorted subsets, naive and antigen-experienced compartments could not be conclusively compared.

Total RNA, at least 6 micrograms per sample, was extracted from PBMCs. Primers used in a second PCR of roughly 7 to 12 cycles were a sample-barcoded 5' primer and a J-beta primer mix. TCRdb recomputed calls from the 5' RACE reads with MiXCR, one row per CDR3 protein. The sample has roughly 1,800,000 distinct CDR3 sequences, approximately 50% seen once. This rearrangement joins TRBV20-1 to TRBJ2-3, with D possibly being TRBD2 (6 bases). Source material: blood. The TCR originated in a woman aged 40 to 50 in good health. The CDR3: CSATGGSSSTDTQYF. The CDR3 DNA reads as TGCAGTGCTACCGGGGGTTCCTCTAGCACAGATACGCAGTATTTT.